One and the same sample provided the 22 T cell receptor beta chains below, sequenced in a study of T cell responses to AZD1222 COVID-19 vaccine. TCRdb's table, derived via immunoSEQ multiplex PCR, lists solely in-frame clones and lacks some. In the table there are approximately 120,000 clones, 89% of which are singletons. The source was peripheral blood, collected 28 days after the second AZD1222 dose. The receptors shown here come from an adult who received the AZD1222 COVID-19 vaccine.

CDR3 bases: TGTGCCAGCAGTTACTCGATACTAGCGGGGGCCGGGGAGCTGTTTTTT. It specifies CASSYSILAGAGELFF. The V and J genes are TRBV6-5 and TRBJ2-2, with 11 nucleotides matching TRBD2. V dropped 0 bases and J dropped 6; count of bases not matched to a gene: 3. CDR3 size: 16 residues. From germline, CDR1 is MNHEY and CDR2 SVGAGI.

The chain recombines TRBV7-9 with TRBJ1-1; 7 bases line up with TRBD1. CDR1 is SEHNR, CDR2 FQNEAQ, per germline (reference sequence). The trim removed 1 base at V and 0 bases at J, leaving 5 bases unmatched. The CDR3 is made up of 16 amino acids. The CDR3 sequence is CASSLGTGDLNTEAFF. DNA of the CDR3: TGTGCCAGCAGCTTAGGGACAGGCGATTTGAACACTGAAGCTTTCTTT. The variable domain in full, completed from reference TRBV7-9 and TRBJ1-1, reads DTGVSQNPRHKITKRGQNVTFRCDPISEHNRLYWYRQTLGQGPEFLTYFQNEAQLEKSRLLSDRFSAERPKGSFSTLEIQRTEQGDSAMYLCASSLGTGDLNTEAFFGQGTRLTVV.

This clone was counted once. The chain is built from TRBV18 and TRBJ2-1; no firm D call. This CDR3 comprises 14 residues. Germline V gene lookup returns CDR1 KGHSH and CDR2 LQKENI. Trimming took off 3 bases at V and 9 bases at J, with 15 bases between the two ends. The CDR3 sequence: CASSPQLDPGEQFF. In DNA form, the CDR3 reads TGTGCCAGCTCACCTCAGCTCGATCCCGGTGAGCAGTTCTTC.

This sequence joins TRBV13 and TRBJ2-7; D may be TRBD2 (5 bases). The CDR3 is 15 residues long. The V end was cut by 4 bases, the J end by 6 bases, with 19 bases between. Germline CDR1 reads PRHDT; CDR2 reads FYEKMQ (reference sequence). Written as DNA, the CDR3 is TGTGCCAGCAGCTACAGCGGACTCCCCCGGGGCGAGCAGTACTTC. It specifies CASSYSGLPRGEQYF. The variable domain in full, with the rest retrieved from reference TRBV13 and TRBJ2-7, is AAGVIQSPRHLIKEKRETATLKCYPIPRHDTVYWYQQGPGQDPQFLISFYEKMQSDKGSIPDRFSAQQFSDYHSELNMSSLELGDSALYFCASSYSGLPRGEQYFGPGTRLTVT.

This chain uses TRBV11-2 with TRBJ2-1, with 7 bases lining up with TRBD2. The CDR3 extends over 15 amino acids. CDR1 is SGHAT and CDR2 is FQNNGV in the germline V gene. Losses at the gene ends were 0 bases for V and 3 bases for J; bases not matched to a gene: 2. CDR3 sequence: CASSLEGEGYNEQFF. CDR3 bases: TGTGCCAGCAGCTTAGAGGGGGAGGGCTACAATGAGCAGTTCTTC.

This rearrangement joins TRBV4-1 to TRBJ1-5; D gene ambiguous. Germline V gene sequence: CDR1 MGHRA, CDR2 YSYEKL. The CDR3 totals 15 residues. Trimming removed 4 bases from V and 5 bases from J, with 15 bases in between. The CDR3 nucleotides read TGCGCCAGCAGCCCCGGCATCCAGAATTATCAGCCCCAGCATTTT. As protein: CASSPGIQNYQPQHF.

The gene calls are TRBV2 and TRBJ1-2; 8 bases are a match to TRBD1. This CDR3 has 14 residues. Unmatched junction bases numbered 1, after V lost 4 bases and J lost 0 bases. The V gene's germline CDR1 is SNHLY and CDR2 FYNNEI. The CDR3 protein is CASSGTGPNYGYTF. As DNA, the CDR3 is TGTGCCAGCAGTGGGACAGGGCCTAACTATGGCTACACCTTC. The full variable domain, in which reference TRBV2 and TRBJ1-2 provide the parts outside the CDR3, is EPEVTQTPSHQVTQMGQEVILRCVPISNHLYFYWYRQILGQKVEFLVSFYNNEISEKSEIFDDQFSVERPDGSNFTLKIRSTKLEDSAMYFCASSGTGPNYGYTFGSGTRLTVV.

V and J are TRBV9 and TRBJ1-2; 8 bases line up with TRBD1. The ends lost 3 bases at V and 6 bases at J; junction bases unmatched: 7. The CDR3 sequence is 14 residues long. Per the germline V gene, CDR1 is SGDLS and CDR2 is YYNGEE. As DNA, the CDR3 is TGTGCCAGCAGCGACGGACAGGGAAGCAATGGCTACACCTTC. Encoded protein: CASSDGQGSNGYTF. The entire variable domain, with the rest obtained from reference TRBV9 and TRBJ1-2, is as follows: DSGVTQTPKHLITATGQRVTLRCSPRSGDLSVYWYQQSLDQGLQFLIQYYNGEERAKGNILERFSAQQFPDLHSELNLSSLELGDSALYFCASSDGQGSNGYTFGSGTRLTVV.

V gene TRBV9 combines with J gene TRBJ1-3; D is unclear. Germline V gene data show CDR1 as SGDLS and CDR2 as YYNGEE. This CDR3 contains 16 residues. V lost 3 bases to trimming and J lost 0 bases, with 13 bases between them. CDR3 sequence: CASSEPLGYSGNTIYF. The CDR3 DNA is TGTGCCAGCAGCGAGCCCTTGGGTTACTCTGGAAACACCATATATTTT.

The V call is TRBV2, the J call TRBJ2-3, with 8 positions matching TRBD2. The CDR3 covers 15 residues. V shed 1 base and J 5 bases; nucleotides not matched to a gene: 5. Looked up from germline, CDR1 is SNHLY and CDR2 is FYNNEI. CDR3 region: CASSEVGSGIDTQYF. The CDR3 region has the DNA TGTGCCAGCAGTGAAGTTGGTAGCGGGATAGATACGCAGTATTTT.

The chain joins TRBV14 to TRBJ2-1, with D unclear. Germline V gene sequence: CDR1 SGHDN, CDR2 FVKESK. V gave up 4 bases and J gave up 3 bases, with 4 bases separating them. The CDR3 sequence is 12 residues long. The chain's CDR3 is CASSPNYNEQFF. Here the CDR3 DNA reads TGTGCCAGCAGCCCCAACTACAATGAGCAGTTCTTC.

The table lists this clone with a few counts. This chain links TRBV5-1 with TRBJ1-2; D is unresolved. The V gene's germline CDR1 is SGHRS and CDR2 YFSETQ. CDR3 length equals 12 residues. V was trimmed by 4 bases and J by 8 bases, leaving 12 bases between them. This CDR3 is CASSVDGKGYTF. CDR3 bases: TGCGCCAGCAGCGTGGACGGGAAAGGCTACACCTTC.

The chain couples TRBV19 to TRBJ2-2; TRBD1 matches 8 bases. This CDR3 spans 15 amino acids. Germline V lookup: CDR1 LNHDA, CDR2 SQIVND (reference sequence). The trim removed 4 bases at V and 11 bases at J, leaving 12 bases unmatched. The CDR3 DNA sequence: TGTGCCAGTAGTAGGGACAGGTCGTATGGTGGAGAGCTGTTTTTT. Protein: CASSRDRSYGGELFF. Full variable domain (missing parts from reference TRBV19 and TRBJ2-2): DGGITQSPKYLFRKEGQNVTLSCEQNLNHDAMYWYRQDPGQGLRLIYYSQIVNDFQKGDIAEGYSVSREKKESFPLTVTSAQKNPTAFYLCASSRDRSYGGELFFGEGSRLTVL.

The chain carries TRBV12-3 or TRBV12-4 and TRBJ2-7; D might be TRBD1 or TRBD2, each matching 6 bases. Trimming left V 0 bases short and J 6 bases short, with 9 bases between. The CDR3 is 13 amino acids. CDR3 sequence reads: CASSLAWGAEQYF. CDR3 in DNA: TGTGCCAGCAGTTTAGCCTGGGGGGCCGAGCAGTACTTC.

The chain has TRBV15 and TRBJ1-1; D is undetermined. CDR1 and CDR2 (germline): LNHNV, YYDKDF (reference sequence). The CDR3 spans 14 residues. The V and J ends lost 0 bases and 3 bases respectively, with 8 bases between them. The CDR3 region has the DNA TGTGCCACCAGCAGAGATCTCGGTTACACTGAAGCTTTCTTT. Translation gives CATSRDLGYTEAFF.

CDR3 sequence: CASSPPGVRGYTF. CDR3 coding DNA: TGTGCCAGCAGCCCCCCGGGGGTTAGGGGCTACACCTTC. V gene TRBV7-2 combines with J gene TRBJ1-2; D possibly corresponds to TRBD1 (5 bases). With 5 bases removed from V and 8 bases from J, the gap between germline ends came to 15 bases. The CDR3 has 13 amino acids. Germline CDR1 SGHTA, CDR2 FQGNSA.

The rearrangement joins TRBV12-3 or TRBV12-4 to TRBJ1-1; D is perhaps TRBD1 (6 bases). Trimming removed 2 bases from V and 11 bases from J, with 15 bases in between. This CDR3 region has 13 residues. The CDR3: CASSLIGGGRAFF. As DNA, the CDR3 is TGTGCCAGCAGTTTAATAGGGGGAGGGAGGGCTTTCTTT.

This chain uses TRBV2 with TRBJ1-5; 7 bases agree with TRBD1. The germline CDR1 and CDR2 sequences are SNHLY and FYNNEI. The CDR3 covers 15 residues. V shed 0 bases, J shed 7 bases, and the junction held 6 bases outside the gene matches. As DNA, the CDR3 is TGTGCCAGCAGTGAAGCACAGGGGAGGATACAGCCCCAGCATTTT. It encodes CASSEAQGRIQPQHF.

The rearrangement joins TRBV6-5 to TRBJ2-7, with a tentative D call TRBD1 (6 bases). V was cut by 7 bases and J by 2 bases, with 15 bases left in between. The CDR3 covers 14 residues. The V gene's germline CDR1 is MNHEY and CDR2 SVGAGI. CDR3 protein: CASISRGGTYEQYF. CDR3 in DNA: TGTGCCAGCATCAGCAGGGGTGGGACCTACGAGCAGTACTTC.

The chain carries TRBV7-2 and TRBJ2-1; the match to TRBD2 covers 11 bases. There are 16 residues in the CDR3. Germline values: CDR1 SGHTA, CDR2 FQGNSA. V lost 6 bases and J lost 7; bases outside the gene matches: 11. The CDR3 bases are TGTGCCAGCAGGCCACCCGGGACTAGCGGTCAAAATGAGCAGTTCTTC. Protein: CASRPPGTSGQNEQFF.

The genes are TRBV7-9 and TRBJ1-1; TRBD1 matches 7 bases. Germline lookup yields CDR1 SEHNR and CDR2 FQNEAQ (reference sequence). There are 14 residues in the CDR3. The V gene end was trimmed by 5 bases and the J gene end by 1 base; junction bases not matched to a gene: 4. The CDR3 is CASSEQGQNTEAFF. The CDR3 coding sequence is TGTGCCAGCAGCGAACAGGGGCAGAACACTGAAGCTTTCTTT.

This rearrangement joins TRBV6-1 to TRBJ1-3; 8 bases are a match to TRBD1. The V segment lost 2 bases and the J segment 4 bases; nucleotides outside the gene matches: 1. CDR1 and CDR2 (germline): MNHNS, SASEGT. The CDR3 is 14 amino acids. CDR3 DNA: TGTGCCAGCAGTGAACAGGGGGCAGGAAACACCATATATTTT. Protein: CASSEQGAGNTIYF.